This T cell receptor (beta chain) was sequenced for a study of blood T cell repertoires in COVID-19 (dated by TCRdb to 2020 to 2021). A note on the overall study: Samples from collaborators originated in the United States, Italy and Spain and spanned both the acute and convalescent phases of COVID-19. The prospective study material was composed of cDNA or gDNA derived from T cells, B-cell-depleted T cells, or PBMCs. Deeply sampled blood TCRbeta repertoires from subjects exposed to, actively infected with, or recovered from COVID-19 were included in the dataset. The repertoires were released in a freely available public database intended as a resource for research on the immune response to SARS-CoV-2. Samples came from the ongoing ImmuneRACE study (first 160 participants) plus 1,254 subjects from 6 global collaborators. Nearly every sample came with metadata listing a de-identified subject ID, COVID-19 status, age in years and sex. Where available, HLA class I and class II types were taken from metadata supplied by the sample provider and were not determined by assay-based typing. What the research found in general, with its limitations: The quantity of clinical and demographic metadata differed by source and by participant and was supplied without curation.

Each collaborating institution followed its own protocols to collect whole blood in K2EDTA tubes. Collaborator samples were shipped for TCRbeta analysis as frozen whole blood, isolated PBMCs, or DNA extracted from either sample type. Relative to germline, V is 1 base shorter and J is 3 bases shorter, with 12 bases between their ends. The germline V gene supplies CDR1 SGHVS and CDR2 FNYEAQ. From cysteine to phenylalanine, the CDR3 is 15 amino acids long. The entry retains the CDR3 DNA only, 45 bases that are in frame from base 1. TCRbeta CDR3 regions were amplified from genomic DNA using the immunoSEQ Assay, a bias-controlled multiplex PCR. The study's own analysis went as follows. The number of nucleated cells in each sample was estimated from the amplification of reference gene primers within the assay. Sequence reads were collapsed and filtered to measure the absolute abundance of every unique TCRbeta CDR3 rearrangement. Productive Simpson clonality was computed per sample as the square root of Simpson's diversity index over productive rearrangements. TCRdb retrieved this table from immuneACCESS and kept in-frame rearrangements only. Not all clones are present; in checked studies, unresolved V genes account for under half, and no reason is known for the remainder. V, J and clone size were drawn from that table, and D and trimming were deduced from the DNA. Counted in this sample were 130,000 or so clones; approximately 83% of them appeared once. 3% to 3.5% of the sample is in the top ten clones.

This clone was seen more than once but under ten times. It has no known antigen specificity. Within one base of it there is no much larger clone, and no base qualities were kept. This clonotype was obtained from a woman of 80 years or more with acute or convalescent COVID-19. Sequenced: peripheral blood. The V and J segments used are TRBV7-6 and TRBJ1-2, with TRBD1 as a weak D call on 5 bases. Here the CDR3 is given as CASSLDPRGDYGYTF. The bases read TGTGCCAGCAGCTTAGATCCCCGGGGGGACTATGGCTACACCTTC. With the rest looked up from the reference TRBV7-6 and TRBJ1-2 genes rather than sequenced, the full variable domain is GAGVSQSPRYKVTKRGQDVALRCDPISGHVSLYWYRQALGQGPEFLTYFNYEAQQDKSGLPNDRFSAERPEGSISTLTIQRTEQRDSAMYRCASSLDPRGDYGYTFGSGTRLTVV.